This T cell receptor (beta chain) was captured by sequencing in a study of blood T cell repertoires in COVID-19. Whole-study context: Acute and convalescent COVID-19 samples came from the United States, Italy and Spain. PBMCs, B-cell-depleted T cells, or T cells were the source of the cDNA or gDNA that made up the material.

Per the original methods: Reference gene primers were amplified, and this amplification served to estimate nucleated cell counts. The data were produced by immunoSEQ multiplex PCR, yet TCRdb's version contains in-frame clones alone and is incomplete. The DNA was the basis for D and trimming; V, J and clone size are from that table. Of around 230,000 clones listed, about four fifths are singletons. The CDR3 has 16 residues. J gave up 4 bases and V 1 base, and 6 bases lay outside the gene matches. Germline CDR1 reads MGHRA; CDR2 reads YSYEKL. Sequencing was done on a sample of peripheral blood. The clonotype was recovered from a woman older than 75 with acute or convalescent COVID-19. V usage is TRBV4-1 and J usage is TRBJ1-5; 8 bases match TRBD1. CDR3 DNA sequence: TGCGCCAGCAGCCAAGTCCCAGGGGGCCCTAATCAGCCCCAGCATTTT. Protein sequence: CASSQVPGGPNQPQHF.